Below are 18 T cell receptor beta chains sequenced from a single sample in a study of shared clonotypes between healthy human individuals. Generated by immunoSEQ multiplex PCR, the TCRdb table keeps only in-frame clones and is missing some. In the table there are millions of clones, approximately 94% of which are singletons. CD45RO-negative, CCR7-selected cells formed the naive CD8 fraction, which excluded terminally differentiated effector memory CD45RA+ cells. Sequenced: naive CD8+ T cells from PBMCs. The origin of the receptors is a man aged 18 to 35 in good health. Some clones in this sample may be carry-over from other donors' samples.

V and J are TRBV27 and TRBJ2-2, with D tentatively TRBD2 (5 bases). The germline CDR1 and CDR2 sequences are MNHEY and SMNVEV (reference sequence). V lost 3 bases and J 0 bases, leaving 8 bases between the germline ends. The CDR3 extends over 15 amino acids. The CDR3 DNA reads as TGTGCCAGCAGTTTTTTGGGAGCGAACACCGGGGAGCTGTTTTTT. Translating gives CASSFLGANTGELFF.

This rearrangement joins TRBV6-5 to TRBJ2-7; TRBD2 agrees at 7 bases. Unmatched junction bases numbered 4, after V lost 6 bases and J lost 5 bases. This CDR3 region has 12 residues. Germline V gene lookup returns CDR1 MNHEY and CDR2 SVGAGI. The CDR3 nucleotides read TGTGCCAGCAGGGGGGGGGTACACGAGCAGTACTTC. This translates into CASRGGVHEQYF.

This rearrangement joins TRBV6-5 to TRBJ1-2, with D uncertain. The CDR3 runs 16 residues. V gave up 4 bases and J gave up 4 bases, with 19 bases separating them. Per germline, CDR1 MNHEY and CDR2 SVGAGI. The CDR3 DNA reads TGTGCCAGCAGTTTCAGCCGGGCCCCTGCCTCCTATGGCTACACCTTC. It translates to CASSFSRAPASYGYTF.

The chain uses TRBV28 and TRBJ2-7, with D unclear. V lost 3 bases to trimming and J lost 6 bases, with 12 bases between them. The germline V gene has CDR1 MDHEN and CDR2 SYDVKM. This CDR3 is 13 amino acids long. CDR3 sequence: CASSFRPLGEQYF. DNA of the CDR3: TGTGCCAGCAGTTTCCGACCCCTAGGCGAGCAGTACTTC.

The chain combines TRBV4-2 with TRBJ2-1; 13 positions match TRBD2. CDR3 length equals 18 residues. Germline trimming cut 1 base from V and 7 bases from J; bases unmatched to any gene: 10. CDR1 is LGHNA and CDR2 is YNFKEQ in the germline V gene. The CDR3 here is CASSQALLAGGLWNEQFF. DNA of the CDR3: TGTGCCAGCAGCCAAGCCTTACTAGCGGGAGGGCTGTGGAATGAGCAGTTCTTC.

The V call is TRBV6-6, the J call TRBJ2-7, with D hard to call. CDR1 is MNHNY, CDR2 SVGAGI, per germline (reference sequence). There are 12 residues in the CDR3. V dropped 7 bases and J dropped 5 bases, with 12 bases sitting between them. The CDR3 loop is CASTEGWNEQYF. CDR3 nucleotides: TGTGCCAGCACCGAAGGGTGGAACGAGCAGTACTTC.

This sequence joins TRBV5-1 and TRBJ2-1, with 14 bases fitting TRBD2. CDR1 and CDR2 (germline): SGHRS, YFSETQ. With V trimmed by 5 bases and J by 8 bases, 6 bases remained unmatched. The CDR3 sequence is 15 residues long. CDR3 sequence reads: CASSAGTSGRDEQFF. The CDR3 coding sequence is TGCGCCAGCAGTGCTGGGACTAGCGGGAGAGATGAGCAGTTCTTC.

This clone has only one observation. The chain combines TRBV5-4 with TRBJ1-1; 9 nucleotides align to TRBD1. The CDR3 runs to 16 residues. After removal of 4 bases from V and 1 base from J, the junction contained 8 bases not matched to a gene. Germline loops: CDR1 SGHNT, CDR2 YYREEE (reference sequence). In nucleotides, the CDR3 is TGTGCCAGCAGCCCGGACAGGGGAAGTAGGAACACTGAAGCTTTCTTT. Protein product: CASSPDRGSRNTEAFF. The entire variable domain, with the rest obtained from reference TRBV5-4 and TRBJ1-1, is as follows: ETGVTQSPTHLIKTRGQQVTLRCSSQSGHNTVSWYQQALGQGPQFIFQYYREEENGRGNFPPRFSGLQFPNYSSELNVNALELDDSALYLCASSPDRGSRNTEAFFGQGTRLTVV.

This clone was seen only a few times. The rearrangement links TRBV10-1 to TRBJ1-4; D is unresolved. Trimming left V 3 bases short and J 4 bases short, with 6 bases between. The CDR3 extends over 13 amino acids. Germline V gives CDR1 WNHNN, CDR2 SYGVQD (reference sequence). The CDR3 sequence: CASSEDLNEKLFF. CDR3 nucleotides: TGCGCCAGCAGTGAAGACCTTAATGAAAAACTGTTTTTT.

The rearrangement uses TRBV11-2 and TRBJ2-7, with TRBD2 identical over 10 bases. Germline trimming cut 6 bases from V and 6 bases from J; bases unmatched to any gene: 5. CDR3 size: 13 residues. Germline-derived CDR1 and CDR2 are SGHAT and FQNNGV. The CDR3 here is CASRPGLALEQYF. The DNA of the CDR3 is TGTGCCAGCAGGCCGGGACTAGCGCTCGAGCAGTACTTC.

The chain uses TRBV4-3 and TRBJ2-7; 7 bases fit TRBD2. V shed 0 bases, J shed 6 bases, and the junction held 8 bases outside the gene matches. The CDR3 has 15 residues. Germline lookup yields CDR1 LGHNA and CDR2 YSLEER. CDR3 nucleotides: TGCGCCAGCAGCCAAGATGCGGGGGACTTTGTCGAGCAGTACTTC. Protein product: CASSQDAGDFVEQYF.

The chain employs TRBV29-1 and TRBJ2-5; D tentatively fits TRBD1 or TRBD2 (6 bases each). There are 15 residues in the CDR3. V was shortened by 6 bases and J by 1 base, with 18 bases between the two germline ends. CDR1 and CDR2 (germline): SQVTM, ANQGSEA. In nucleotides, the CDR3 is TGCAGCGTGGGGGGCAGCGGAGGTGTCCAAGAGACCCAGTACTTC. Residues: CSVGGSGGVQETQYF.

The chain carries TRBV28 and TRBJ2-7; either TRBD1 or TRBD2 may supply D (5 bases each). V shed 3 bases and J shed 5 bases, with 14 bases lying between them. CDR1 and CDR2 (germline): MDHEN, SYDVKM. The CDR3 sequence is 14 residues long. This CDR3 is CASSLGPPDHEQYF. CDR3 nucleotides: TGTGCCAGCAGTTTGGGACCCCCGGACCACGAGCAGTACTTC. Based on the CDR3 plus reference TRBV28 and TRBJ2-7, the full variable domain is DVKVTQSSRYLVKRTGEKVFLECVQDMDHENMFWYRQDPGLGLRLIYFSYDVKMKEKGDIPEGYSVSREKKERFSLILESASTNQTSMYLCASSLGPPDHEQYFGPGTRLTVT.

This chain links TRBV5-1 with TRBJ2-1; 8 bases fit TRBD2. Germline-derived CDR1 and CDR2 are SGHRS and YFSETQ. The CDR3 extends over 14 amino acids. Trimming took 0 bases from V and 5 from J; bases not matched to a gene: 1. The CDR3 region has the DNA TGCGCCAGCAGCTTGGGGACTAGCCACAATGAGCAGTTCTTC. This codes for CASSLGTSHNEQFF.

The CDR3 is CASSRTGGGLEQFF. As DNA, the CDR3 is TGTGCCAGCAGTCGAACCGGGGGGGGGTTGGAGCAGTTCTTC. This chain uses TRBV6-5 with TRBJ2-1, with 8 bases matching TRBD2. The CDR3 is made up of 14 amino acids. Germline assignment: CDR1 MNHEY and CDR2 SVGAGI. With 5 bases clipped from V and 10 bases from J, the junction kept 10 bases outside the gene matches.

This clone is a singleton in its sample. The genes are TRBV9 and TRBJ2-1; a possible D gene is TRBD2 (6 bases). V lost 1 base and J 5 bases, leaving 13 bases between the germline ends. CDR3 length: 15 amino acids. The germline gives CDR1 SGDLS, CDR2 YYNGEE. The CDR3 is CASSVYGGTNNEQFF. CDR3 DNA sequence: TGTGCCAGCAGCGTATATGGCGGGACCAACAATGAGCAGTTCTTC.

The V and J genes are TRBV5-6 and TRBJ1-5; 10 bases are a match to TRBD1. V lost 5 bases and J lost 5; bases outside the gene matches: 7. Per the germline V gene, CDR1 is SGHDT and CDR2 is YYEEEE. This CDR3 region has 15 residues. The CDR3 region is CASSPRTGGYQPQHF. The CDR3 DNA sequence: TGTGCCAGCAGTCCCCGGACAGGGGGTTATCAGCCCCAGCATTTT. The variable domain in full, with the rest retrieved from reference TRBV5-6 and TRBJ1-5, is DAGVTQSPTHLIKTRGQQVTLRCSPKSGHDTVSWYQQALGQGPQFIFQYYEEEERQRGNFPDRFSGHQFPNYSSELNVNALLLGDSALYLCASSPRTGGYQPQHFGDGTRLSIL.

The chain has TRBV7-9 and TRBJ1-1; maybe TRBD1 (6 bases). The CDR3 contains 15 residues. V lost 5 bases to trimming and J lost 0 bases, with 13 bases between them. Germline V gives CDR1 SEHNR, CDR2 FQNEAQ (reference sequence). Written as DNA, the CDR3 is TGTGCCAGCAGCATTGGACAGTTAATGAACACTGAAGCTTTCTTT. This codes for CASSIGQLMNTEAFF. Looking up the rest from reference TRBV7-9 and TRBJ1-1 gives the full variable domain: DTGVSQNPRHKITKRGQNVTFRCDPISEHNRLYWYRQTLGQGPEFLTYFQNEAQLEKSRLLSDRFSAERPKGSFSTLEIQRTEQGDSAMYLCASSIGQLMNTEAFFGQGTRLTVV.